These 3 T cell receptor beta chains share one sample of origin, sequenced in a study of blood T cell repertoires in COVID-19. Sequencing used immunoSEQ multiplex PCR; TCRdb keeps in-frame clones, though not all of them. The profile shows more than 55,000 clones, less than 80% of them singletons. The sequenced material came from peripheral blood. All receptors come from a human donor in a cohort sampled during active COVID-19.

The V and J genes are TRBV6-5 and TRBJ2-1; D is possibly TRBD2 (6 bases). Trimming took 7 bases from V and 1 from J, leaving 11 bases between them. The CDR3 length is 14 residues. The germline gives CDR1 MNHEY, CDR2 SVGAGI. CDR3 bases: TGTGCCAGCACCGAGCGGGCGTCCTACAATGAGCAGTTCTTC. Protein product: CASTERASYNEQFF.

J is TRBJ2-3 and V is TRBV28; perhaps TRBD1 as D (6 bases). CDR1 and CDR2 (germline): MDHEN, SYDVKM. The V gene lost 5 bases and the J gene lost 5 bases, with 14 bases spanning the gap. The CDR3 is 14 amino acids. The CDR3 DNA follows: TGTGCCAGCAGTGAAGACAGGTTAGAAGATACGCAGTATTTT. Protein product: CASSEDRLEDTQYF.

The chain couples TRBV14 to TRBJ2-1, with TRBD2 matching over 16 bases. Germline V CDR1 and CDR2: SGHDN, FVKESK. This CDR3 region has 20 residues. Trimming took 2 bases from V and 4 from J; bases not matched to a gene: 11. The CDR3 protein is CASSQPGLAGGPSGYNEQFF. The CDR3 DNA reads as TGTGCCAGCAGCCAACCGGGACTAGCGGGAGGGCCGTCTGGGTACAATGAGCAGTTCTTC.